A selection of T cell receptor beta chains follows, all from one sample in a study of cytomegalovirus exposure and HLA in healthy donors. Measured with immunoSEQ multiplex PCR; TCRdb has only the in-frame clones, and not every one. The sample lists more than 150,000 clones; roughly 83% were seen once. Sequenced material: PBMCs. The receptors originated from a boy aged 5-17 years in good health and CMV-seronegative. The CDR3 runs from the conserved cysteine through the conserved F or W. The order of the fields is J gene, D gene, V gene, clone size, CDR3 length, CDR3 protein, CDR3 DNA. The D gene is left open where the match is weak. Not all rows give a size; the values are once, few, many and, for expanded clones, a class.

TRBJ1-1	.	TRBV5-6	few	15	CASSLVTGWNTEAFF	TGTGCCAGCAGCTTGGTCACAGGGTGGAACACTGAAGCTTTCTTT
TRBJ2-1	TRBD2	TRBV6-1	.	15	CASSAAAGGSNEQFF	TGTGCCAGCAGCGCGGCAGCGGGAGGTTCGAATGAGCAGTTCTTC
TRBJ2-1	TRBD1	TRBV9	.	16	CASSPPDRVSYNEQFF	TGTGCCAGCAGCCCCCCGGACAGGGTCTCCTACAATGAGCAGTTCTTC
TRBJ1-5	TRBD1	TRBV5-5	.	15	CASSLSTGWHQPQHF	TGTGCCAGCAGCTTGTCGACAGGGTGGCATCAGCCCCAGCATTTT
TRBJ2-7	.	TRBV6-1	.	13	CASSDQQGYEQYF	TGTGCCAGCAGTGACCAACAGGGATACGAGCAGTACTTC
TRBJ2-7	TRBD2	TRBV5-1	.	20	CASSLAVGGTSGLLGYEQYF	TGCGCCAGCAGCTTGGCCGTCGGGGGGACTAGCGGCCTCCTGGGGTATGAGCAGTACTTC
TRBJ1-1	.	TRBV19	few	11	CASFGNTEAFF	TGTGCCAGTTTCGGGAACACTGAAGCTTTCTTT
TRBJ2-7	TRBD2	TRBV5-1	.	16	CASSSKPGLADYEQYF	TGCGCCAGCAGCTCGAAACCGGGACTAGCGGATTACGAGCAGTACTTC
TRBJ1-5	.	TRBV28	.	14	CASSLSGLGQPQHF	TGTGCCAGCAGTTTATCAGGTCTCGGACAGCCCCAGCATTTT
TRBJ2-5	TRBD1	TRBV2	.	15	CASRQRTGTFETQYF	TGTGCCAGCAGACAGAGGACAGGGACTTTCGAGACCCAGTACTTC
TRBJ1-1	TRBD1	TRBV27	.	15	CASSITGAQNTEAFF	TGTGCCAGCAGTATAACAGGGGCCCAGAACACTGAAGCTTTCTTT
TRBJ2-7	.	TRBV9	.	15	CASSPRPGGHYEQYF	TGTGCCAGCAGCCCTAGACCAGGGGGGCACTACGAGCAGTACTTC
TRBJ2-1	.	TRBV29-1	.	14	CSVAGDTSYNEQFF	TGCAGCGTGGCCGGGGATACTTCCTACAATGAGCAGTTCTTC
TRBJ1-1	TRBD1	TRBV19	.	14	CASRPFGKQGDAFF	TGTGCCAGTAGACCCTTTGGGAAACAGGGGGACGCTTTCTTT
TRBJ2-1	TRBD2	TRBV19	.	17	CASSAPVSGSFVNEQFF	TGTGCCAGTAGTGCGCCAGTAAGCGGGAGTTTCGTCAATGAGCAGTTCTTC
TRBJ2-1	.	TRBV29-1	few	14	CSVPSGESYNEQFF	TGCAGCGTCCCTTCAGGGGAGTCCTACAATGAGCAGTTCTTC
TRBJ2-3	.	TRBV5-4	.	14	CASGGSVSTDTQYF	TGTGCCAGCGGTGGTAGCGTATCCACAGATACGCAGTATTTT
TRBJ1-1	.	TRBV7-9	few	13	CASSLPPDSEAFF	TGTGCCAGCAGCTTACCCCCGGACAGTGAAGCTTTCTTT
TRBJ1-4	TRBD1	TRBV7-9	.	14	CASGATGGPEKLFF	TGTGCCAGCGGGGCTACAGGGGGTCCGGAAAAACTGTTTTTT
TRBJ2-2	TRBD2	TRBV10-1	.	16	CASSFTSGGNTGELFF	TGCGCCAGCAGCTTTACTAGCGGGGGGAACACCGGGGAGCTGTTTTTT
TRBJ2-2	TRBD2	TRBV19	.	16	CASSRVAGAYTGELFF	TGTGCCAGTAGTAGGGTAGCGGGGGCCTACACCGGGGAGCTGTTTTTT
TRBJ2-7	TRBD2	TRBV28	once	14	CASTVAGGSYEQYF	TGTGCCAGCACCGTAGCGGGAGGGTCCTACGAGCAGTACTTC
TRBJ2-7	TRBD1	TRBV28	few	16	CASSSPLGQGANEQYF	TGTGCCAGCAGTTCCCCCCTTGGGCAGGGGGCTAACGAGCAGTACTTC
TRBJ2-7	.	TRBV28	.	12	CASSLEPGEQYF	TGTGCCAGCAGTTTAGAGCCGGGCGAGCAGTACTTC
TRBJ2-5	.	TRBV7-6	.	15	CASSLMVGGGETQYF	TGTGCCAGCAGCTTAATGGTCGGGGGAGGAGAGACCCAGTACTTC
TRBJ2-5	.	TRBV30	.	13	CAWVRLVGETQYF	TGTGCCTGGGTTAGACTAGTTGGTGAGACCCAGTACTTC
TRBJ1-1	.	TRBV7-8	.	13	CASSQRPNTEAFF	TGTGCCAGCAGCCAGAGGCCGAACACTGAAGCTTTCTTT
TRBJ1-1	.	TRBV20-1	.	10	CSPFYTEAFF	TGCAGCCCTTTTTACACTGAAGCTTTCTTT
TRBJ2-7	.	TRBV15	.	14	CATSIAGSSYEQYF	TGTGCCACCAGCATAGCCGGAAGCTCCTACGAGCAGTACTTC
TRBJ2-7	.	TRBV5-4	few	15	CASSLFGDSTYEQYF	TGTGCCAGCAGCTTGTTTGGCGACTCTACCTACGAGCAGTACTTC
TRBJ1-3	.	TRBV9	.	17	CASSVVHSSSSGNTIYF	TGTGCCAGCAGCGTAGTGCACAGCTCCTCCTCTGGAAACACCATATATTTT